One TCR beta chain is described in this entry. The data were taken from a study of blood T cell repertoires in COVID-19. Study-level background: T cells, B-cell-depleted T cells, or PBMCs supplied cDNA or gDNA.

The assay was immunoSEQ multiplex PCR, and TCRdb's table has in-frame clones only and misses some. In the table there are some 42,000 clones, more than 75% of which are singletons. The CDR3 loop spans 15 amino acids. V dropped 5 bases and J dropped 9; count of bases not matched to a gene: 9. Per germline, CDR1 ENHRY and CDR2 SYGVKD. The TCR originated in a woman aged 70 to 79 in a cohort sampled during active COVID-19. The V and J genes are TRBV10-3 and TRBJ2-1; the match to TRBD2 covers 11 bases. The source material was peripheral blood. The DNA of the CDR3 is TGTGCCATCAGTATCCAGGGACTAGCGGAGGGTGAGCAGTTCTTC. Translated, it gives CAISIQGLAEGEQFF.